Each of the 11 T cell receptor beta chains below was sequenced from the same sample in a study of technical replicates of blood from a handful of donors. Sequencing was performed with immunoSEQ multiplex PCR; in TCRdb, only in-frame clones are kept and a portion is missing. Here the sample spans around 79,000 clones, approximately 94% being singletons. Sample: T cells isolated from PBMCs. The receptors come from a human donor in good health.

This clone came up once. V is TRBV5-4 and J is TRBJ2-2, with 12 bases identical to TRBD2. V shed 1 base, J shed 4 bases, and the junction held 5 bases outside the gene matches. The germline gives CDR1 SGHNT, CDR2 YYREEE (reference sequence). The CDR3 totals 17 residues. In DNA, the CDR3 is TGTGCCAGCAGCTTGCCTAGCGGGGGGGTGCGCACCGGGGAGCTGTTTTTT. Amino acid sequence: CASSLPSGGVRTGELFF.

For the CDR3, the DNA is TGTGCCAGCAGCTTAGGCGGGACAGCCTACGAGCAGTACTTC. Translation: CASSLGGTAYEQYF. The genes are TRBV7-8 and TRBJ2-7; TRBD1 might be the D (7 bases). CDR1 is SGHVS, CDR2 FQNEAQ, per germline. This CDR3 comprises 14 residues. Trimming removed 1 base from V and 2 bases from J, with 9 bases in between.

The V and J genes are TRBV4-2 and TRBJ2-1, with 10 bases aligning to TRBD2. Germline lookup yields CDR1 LGHNA and CDR2 YNFKEQ. The CDR3 extends over 16 amino acids. With 4 bases clipped from V and 5 bases from J, the junction kept 8 bases outside the gene matches. Here the CDR3 reads CASSPESGRANNEQFF. The CDR3 coding sequence is TGTGCCAGCAGCCCCGAAAGCGGGAGGGCCAACAATGAGCAGTTCTTC.

This chain connects TRBV5-1 to TRBJ2-7; tentatively, D is TRBD1 (6 bases). Per germline, CDR1 SGHRS and CDR2 YFSETQ. The V and J ends lost 2 bases and 0 bases respectively, with 12 bases between them. This CDR3 has 15 residues. The CDR3 DNA sequence: TGCGCCAGCAGCTTCCTGACAGGAAGCTCCTACGAGCAGTACTTC. This translates into CASSFLTGSSYEQYF.

The chain recombines TRBV7-9 with TRBJ2-7, with TRBD1 matching over 10 bases. The CDR3 contains 12 residues. Germline V gene data show CDR1 as SEHNR and CDR2 as FQNEAQ (reference sequence). For the CDR3, the DNA is TGTGCCAGCAGTTTGGGGACAGGGGCTTATAATGTC. This encodes CASSLGTGAYNV.

The genes are TRBV28 and TRBJ2-1; perhaps TRBD1 as D (6 bases). The CDR3 runs to 18 residues. Germline lookup yields CDR1 MDHEN and CDR2 SYDVKM. Trimming took off 7 bases at V and 0 bases at J, with 22 bases between the two ends. The CDR3 bases are TGTGCCAGCACCTCCCGACAGGATCCCTCCAGCTCCTACAATGAGCAGTTCTTC. Amino acid sequence: CASTSRQDPSSSYNEQFF. The variable domain in full, with the rest retrieved from reference TRBV28 and TRBJ2-1, is DVKVTQSSRYLVKRTGEKVFLECVQDMDHENMFWYRQDPGLGLRLIYFSYDVKMKEKGDIPEGYSVSREKKERFSLILESASTNQTSMYLCASTSRQDPSSSYNEQFFGPGTRLTVL.

CDR3 coding DNA: TGCAGCGTTGAGGCGGGAGGGGACTACGAGCAGTACTTC. It codes for CSVEAGGDYEQYF. The chain has TRBV29-1 and TRBJ2-7; 9 nucleotides match TRBD2. J gave up 3 bases and V 3 bases, and 3 bases lay outside the gene matches. CDR3 length: 13 residues. Germline V gene lookup returns CDR1 SQVTM and CDR2 ANQGSEA.

The gene calls are TRBV19 and TRBJ1-2, with 8 bases aligning to TRBD1. V shed 3 bases and J 4 bases; nucleotides not matched to a gene: 7. The CDR3 loop spans 15 amino acids. Germline V gene data show CDR1 as LNHDA and CDR2 as SQIVND (reference sequence). CDR3 loop: CASSMILDRAYGYTF. The CDR3 region has the DNA TGTGCCAGTAGTATGATTTTGGACAGGGCCTATGGCTACACCTTC.

V and J are TRBV11-3 and TRBJ1-2; no clear D. The V gene's germline CDR1 is SGHNT and CDR2 YENEEA. V was shortened by 0 bases and J by 0 bases, with 11 bases between the two germline ends. CDR3 length: 16 amino acids. Here the CDR3 reads CASSLDPGRPNYGYTF. The CDR3 coding sequence is TGTGCCAGCAGCTTAGATCCAGGCCGGCCTAACTATGGCTACACCTTC.

The chain has TRBV27 and TRBJ2-5; 13 bases line up with TRBD2. Germline-derived CDR1 and CDR2 are MNHEY and SMNVEV (reference sequence). After removal of 5 bases from V and 5 bases from J, the junction contained 8 bases not matched to a gene. The CDR3 contains 16 residues. The CDR3: CASSPGLAGVRETQYF. The CDR3 DNA sequence: TGTGCCAGCAGTCCCGGACTAGCGGGAGTTCGGGAGACCCAGTACTTC.

CDR3 DNA sequence: TGTGCCATCAGTGATCAGGGTGTAGGCCAAGAGACCCAGTACTTC. Encoded protein: CAISDQGVGQETQYF. The chain couples TRBV10-3 to TRBJ2-5; D may be TRBD1 (5 bases). Trimming shortened V by 3 bases and J by 1 base, and 12 bases separated the two germline ends. Per germline, CDR1 ENHRY and CDR2 SYGVKD. CDR3 size: 15 residues.